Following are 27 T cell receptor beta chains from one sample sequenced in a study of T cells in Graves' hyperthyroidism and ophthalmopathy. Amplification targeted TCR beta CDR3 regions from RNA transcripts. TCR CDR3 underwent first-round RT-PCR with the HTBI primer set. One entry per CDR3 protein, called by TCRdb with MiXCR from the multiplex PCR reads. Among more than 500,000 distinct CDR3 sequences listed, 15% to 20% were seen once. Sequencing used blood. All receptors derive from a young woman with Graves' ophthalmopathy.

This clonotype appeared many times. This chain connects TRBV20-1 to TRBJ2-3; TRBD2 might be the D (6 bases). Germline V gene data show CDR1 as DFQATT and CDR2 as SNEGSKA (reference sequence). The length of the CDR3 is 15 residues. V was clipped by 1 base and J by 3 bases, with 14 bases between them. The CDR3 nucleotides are TGCAGTGCTAGAGTAGCCGGGAGAAATACAGATACGCAGTATTTT. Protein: CSARVAGRNTDTQYF.

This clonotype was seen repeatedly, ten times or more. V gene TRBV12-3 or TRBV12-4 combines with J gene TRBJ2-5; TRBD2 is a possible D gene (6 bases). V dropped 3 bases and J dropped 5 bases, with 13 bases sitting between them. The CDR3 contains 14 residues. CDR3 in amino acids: CASSFKWRVETQYF. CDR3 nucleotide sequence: TGTGCCAGCAGTTTTAAATGGAGGGTCGAGACCCAGTACTTC.

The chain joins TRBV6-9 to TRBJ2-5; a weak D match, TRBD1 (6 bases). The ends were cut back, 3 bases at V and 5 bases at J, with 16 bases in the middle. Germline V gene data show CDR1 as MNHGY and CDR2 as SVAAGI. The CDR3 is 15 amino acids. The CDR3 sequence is CASSYRALGAETQYF. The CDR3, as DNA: TGTGCCAGCAGTTACCGGGCCCTGGGGGCGGAGACCCAGTACTTC.

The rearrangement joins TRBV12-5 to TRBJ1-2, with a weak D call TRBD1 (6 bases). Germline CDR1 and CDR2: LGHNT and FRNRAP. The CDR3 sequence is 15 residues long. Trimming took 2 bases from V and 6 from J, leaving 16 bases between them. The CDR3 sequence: CASGLWGPGEDGYTF. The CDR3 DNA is TGTGCTAGTGGTTTGTGGGGCCCAGGGGAGGATGGCTACACCTTC.

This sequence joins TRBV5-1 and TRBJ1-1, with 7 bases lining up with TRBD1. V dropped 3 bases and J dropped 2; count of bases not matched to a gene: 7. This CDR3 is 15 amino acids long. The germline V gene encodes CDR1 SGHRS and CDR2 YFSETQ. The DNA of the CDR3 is TGCGCCAGCAGCTCCTACAGGGGCGTAAACACTGAAGCTTTCTTT. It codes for CASSSYRGVNTEAFF.

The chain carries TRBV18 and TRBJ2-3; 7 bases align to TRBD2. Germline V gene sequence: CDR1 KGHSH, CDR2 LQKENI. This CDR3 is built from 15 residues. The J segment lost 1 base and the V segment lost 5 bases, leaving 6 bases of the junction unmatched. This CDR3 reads CASSSGVRGTDTQYF. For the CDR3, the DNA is TGTGCCAGCTCAAGCGGGGTGAGGGGCACAGATACGCAGTATTTT.

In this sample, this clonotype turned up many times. The CDR3 nucleotides are TGTGCCAGCAGGCCGACAGGGAGGAGTGGGACCCAGTACTTC. Amino acid sequence: CASRPTGRSGTQYF. This rearrangement joins TRBV6-2 or TRBV6-3 to TRBJ2-5; a possible D gene is TRBD1 (7 bases). Trimming took off 6 bases at V and 7 bases at J, with 18 bases between the two ends. The CDR3 covers 14 residues. Germline values: CDR1 MNHEY, CDR2 SVGEGT.

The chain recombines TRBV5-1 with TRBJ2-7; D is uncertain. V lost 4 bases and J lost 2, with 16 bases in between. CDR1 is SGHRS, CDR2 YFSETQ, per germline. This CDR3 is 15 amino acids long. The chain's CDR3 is CASSLATGSTYEQYF. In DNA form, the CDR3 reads TGCGCCAGCAGCCTCGCGACCGGTTCCACCTACGAGCAGTACTTC.

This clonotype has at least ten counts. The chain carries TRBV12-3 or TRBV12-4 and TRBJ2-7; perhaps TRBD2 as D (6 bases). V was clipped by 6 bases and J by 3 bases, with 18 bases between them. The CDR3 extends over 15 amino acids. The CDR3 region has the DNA TGTGCCAGCAGCACCTGGGACTCTAGCTTCTACGAGCAGTACTTC. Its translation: CASSTWDSSFYEQYF.

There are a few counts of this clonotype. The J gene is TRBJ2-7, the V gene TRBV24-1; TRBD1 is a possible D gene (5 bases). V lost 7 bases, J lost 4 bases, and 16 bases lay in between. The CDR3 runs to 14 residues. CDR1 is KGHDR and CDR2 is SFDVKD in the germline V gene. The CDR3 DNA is TGTGCCACCAGGCAGACAGATCGTCGGTACGAGCAGTACTTC. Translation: CATRQTDRRYEQYF.

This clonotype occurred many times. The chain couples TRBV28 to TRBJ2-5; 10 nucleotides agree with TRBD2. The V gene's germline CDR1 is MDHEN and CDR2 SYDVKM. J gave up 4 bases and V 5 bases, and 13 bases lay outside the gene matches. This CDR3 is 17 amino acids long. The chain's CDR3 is CASSRSAGGPSGETQYF. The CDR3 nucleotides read TGTGCCAGCAGTCGGTCAGCGGGAGGGCCTTCGGGAGAGACCCAGTACTTC.

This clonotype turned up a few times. The CDR3 DNA follows: TGTGCCAGCAGTTTGGTAGCGGGAGATGCGCACACCGGGGAGCTGTTTTTT. As protein: CASSLVAGDAHTGELFF. The chain is built from TRBV6-5 and TRBJ2-2; 9 bases match TRBD2. This CDR3 is built from 17 residues. Germline V gene data show CDR1 as MNHEY and CDR2 as SVGAGI. V was clipped by 4 bases and J by 3 bases; unmatched bases: 9.

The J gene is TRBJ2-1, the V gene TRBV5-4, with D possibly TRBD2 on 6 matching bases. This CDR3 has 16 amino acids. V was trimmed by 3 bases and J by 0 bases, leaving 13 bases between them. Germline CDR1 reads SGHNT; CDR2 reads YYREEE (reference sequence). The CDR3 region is CASSSVSGGSYNEQFF. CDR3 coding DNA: TGTGCCAGCAGCTCCGTTAGCGGCGGCTCCTACAATGAGCAGTTCTTC.

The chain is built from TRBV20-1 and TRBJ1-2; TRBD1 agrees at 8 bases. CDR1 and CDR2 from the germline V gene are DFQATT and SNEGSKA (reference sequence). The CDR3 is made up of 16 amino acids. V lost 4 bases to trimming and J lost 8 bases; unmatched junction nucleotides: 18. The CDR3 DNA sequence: TGCAGTGCTACACTAGAGGGACAGGAGATGGTTGAGGGCTACACCTTC. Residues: CSATLEGQEMVEGYTF.

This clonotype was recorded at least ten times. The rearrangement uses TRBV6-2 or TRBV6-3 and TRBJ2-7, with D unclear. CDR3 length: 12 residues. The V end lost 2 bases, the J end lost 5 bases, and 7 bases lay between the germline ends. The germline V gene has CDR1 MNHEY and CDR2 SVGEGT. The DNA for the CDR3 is TGTGCCAGCAGTTACGGAACCCACGAGCAGTACTTC. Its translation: CASSYGTHEQYF.

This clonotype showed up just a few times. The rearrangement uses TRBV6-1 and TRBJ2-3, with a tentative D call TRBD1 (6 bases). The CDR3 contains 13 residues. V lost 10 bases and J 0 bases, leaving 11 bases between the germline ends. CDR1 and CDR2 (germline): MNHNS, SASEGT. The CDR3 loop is CATWTASTDTQYF. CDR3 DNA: TGTGCCACTTGGACAGCTAGCACAGATACGCAGTATTTT.

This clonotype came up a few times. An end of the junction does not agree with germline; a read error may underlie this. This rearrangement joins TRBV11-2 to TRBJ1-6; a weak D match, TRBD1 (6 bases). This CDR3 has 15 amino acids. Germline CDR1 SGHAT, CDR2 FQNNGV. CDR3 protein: CASTLWGQANSPLHF. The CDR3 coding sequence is TGTGCCAGCACCTTATGGGGGCAGGCCAATTCACCCCTCCACTTT. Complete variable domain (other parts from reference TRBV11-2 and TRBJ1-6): EAGVAQSPRYKIIEKRQSVAFWCNPISGHATLYWYQQILGQGPKLLIQFQNNGVVDDSQLPKDRFSAERLKGVDSTLKIQPAKLEDSAVYLCASTLWGQANSPLHFGNGTRLTVT.

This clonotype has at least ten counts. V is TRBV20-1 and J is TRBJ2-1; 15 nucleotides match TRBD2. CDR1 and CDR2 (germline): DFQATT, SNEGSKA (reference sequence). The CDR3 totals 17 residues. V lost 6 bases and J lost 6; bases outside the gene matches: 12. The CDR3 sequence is CSATGTSGRLTGNEQFF. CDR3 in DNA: TGCAGTGCCACCGGGACTAGCGGGAGGTTAACGGGCAATGAGCAGTTCTTC.

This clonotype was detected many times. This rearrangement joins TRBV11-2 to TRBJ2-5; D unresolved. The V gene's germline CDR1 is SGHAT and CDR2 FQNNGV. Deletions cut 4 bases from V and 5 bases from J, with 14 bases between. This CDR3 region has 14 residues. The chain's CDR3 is CASSSGYTGETQYF. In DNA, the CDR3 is TGTGCCAGCAGCTCCGGGTATACTGGGGAGACCCAGTACTTC.

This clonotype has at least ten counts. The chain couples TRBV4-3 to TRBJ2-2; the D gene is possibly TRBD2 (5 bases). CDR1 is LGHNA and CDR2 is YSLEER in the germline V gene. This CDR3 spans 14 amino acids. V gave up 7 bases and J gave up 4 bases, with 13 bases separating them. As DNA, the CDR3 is TGCGCCAGCATGCGAGGGCCTGGCACCGGGGAGCTGTTTTTT. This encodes CASMRGPGTGELFF.

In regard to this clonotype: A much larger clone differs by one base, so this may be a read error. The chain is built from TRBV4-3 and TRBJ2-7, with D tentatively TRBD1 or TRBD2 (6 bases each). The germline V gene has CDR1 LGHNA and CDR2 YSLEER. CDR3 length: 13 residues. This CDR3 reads CARSPKGGLEQYF. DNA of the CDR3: TGCGCCAGGAGCCCCAAAGGGGGGCTCGAGCAGTACTTC.

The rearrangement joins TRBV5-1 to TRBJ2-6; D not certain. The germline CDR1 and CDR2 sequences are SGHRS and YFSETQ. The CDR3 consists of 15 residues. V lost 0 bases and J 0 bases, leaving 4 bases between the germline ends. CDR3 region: CASSLAVSGANVLTF. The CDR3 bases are TGCGCCAGCAGCTTGGCCGTCTCTGGGGCCAACGTCCTGACTTTC.

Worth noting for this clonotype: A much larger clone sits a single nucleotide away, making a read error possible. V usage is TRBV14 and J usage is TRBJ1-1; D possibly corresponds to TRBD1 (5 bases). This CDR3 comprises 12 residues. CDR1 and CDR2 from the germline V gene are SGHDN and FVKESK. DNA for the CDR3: TGTGCCAACAGCGCCCGGGGGACTGAAGCTTTCTTT. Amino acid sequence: CANSARGTEAFF.

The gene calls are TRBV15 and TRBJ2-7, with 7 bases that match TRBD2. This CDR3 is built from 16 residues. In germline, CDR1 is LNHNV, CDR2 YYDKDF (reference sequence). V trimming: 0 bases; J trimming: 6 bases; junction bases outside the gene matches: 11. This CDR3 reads CATSRDRTSDLAEQYF. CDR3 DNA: TGTGCCACCAGCAGAGATAGAACTAGCGATCTAGCCGAGCAGTACTTC.

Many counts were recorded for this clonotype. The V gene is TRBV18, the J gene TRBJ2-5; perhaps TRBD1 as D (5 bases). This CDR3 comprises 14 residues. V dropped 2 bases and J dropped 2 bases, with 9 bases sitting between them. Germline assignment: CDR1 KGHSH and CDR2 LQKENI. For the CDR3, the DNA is TGTGCCAGCTCACCAAGGACAAATCAAGAGACCCAGTACTTC. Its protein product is CASSPRTNQETQYF. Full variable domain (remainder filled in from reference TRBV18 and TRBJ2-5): NAGVMQNPRHLVRRRGQEARLRCSPMKGHSHVYWYRQLPEEGLKFMVYLQKENIIDESGMPKERFSAEFPKEGPSILRIQQVVRGDSAAYFCASSPRTNQETQYFGPGTRLLVL.

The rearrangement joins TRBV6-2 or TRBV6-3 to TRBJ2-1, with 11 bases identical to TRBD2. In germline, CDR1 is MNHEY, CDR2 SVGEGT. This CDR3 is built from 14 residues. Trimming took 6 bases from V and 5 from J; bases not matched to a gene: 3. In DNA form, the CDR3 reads TGTGCCAGCAGGCGACTAGCGGGGAACAATGAGCAGTTCTTC. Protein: CASRRLAGNNEQFF.

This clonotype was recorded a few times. The CDR3 DNA follows: TGTGCCAGCAGCCAAGGGCGGGCCAAAGGAGAGCAGTACTTC. Its protein is CASSQGRAKGEQYF. The chain couples TRBV7-9 to TRBJ2-7, with TRBD2 as a possible D gene (5 bases). Germline values: CDR1 SEHNR, CDR2 FQNEAQ (reference sequence). Trimming cost V 5 bases and J 7 bases, with 18 bases left between them. The CDR3 runs 14 residues.